This T cell receptor beta chain was recovered during a study of blood T cells in healthy people across ages. Study-wide findings and caveats: Naive and antigen-experienced cells could not be conclusively compared, given unsorted PBMCs. It was held that the diversity estimates obtained from one million T cells were underestimates.

The germline V gene encodes CDR1 SGHTA and CDR2 FQGNSA. After removal of 3 bases from V and 5 bases from J, the junction contained 4 bases not matched to a gene. The CDR3 runs 15 residues. PCR was performed a second time for about 7 to 12 cycles using a sample-barcoded 5' primer and a J-beta primer mix. Tagging of each cDNA molecule was performed by a template-switch adaptor with 12 random nucleotides. TCRdb re-called the 5' RACE reads through MiXCR, storing one row per CDR3 protein. The table has 630,000 or so distinct CDR3 sequences, about 30% seen once; the top ten hold approximately 15%. Each sample yielded at least 6 million isolated PBMCs. This clonotype was counted many times. The antigen is not known.

This TCR derives from an elderly woman in good health. The rearrangement uses TRBV7-2 and TRBJ2-1, with 10 bases that match TRBD1. The sample was blood. CDR3 nucleotides: TGTGCCAGCAGCTTCGACAGGGGGCCTCACAATGAGCAGTTCTTC. Protein sequence: CASSFDRGPHNEQFF.